The source of this T cell receptor (beta chain) is a study of patients and donors after allogeneic stem cell transplantation. A few counts support this clonotype. CDR3 size: 16 residues. Germline loops: CDR1 LNHNV, CDR2 YYDKDF (reference sequence). The V gene lost 1 base and the J gene lost 0 bases, with 10 bases spanning the gap. TCRdb recomputed calls from the RT-PCR reads with MiXCR, one row per CDR3 protein. The sample holds approximately 160,000 distinct CDR3 sequences, about 32% seen once. The chain is built from TRBV15 and TRBJ1-3; D is unresolved. The sequenced material came from blood, either unsorted or a sorted T cell fraction (not recorded which). The receptor was derived from a human donor who was either an allogeneic HSCT recipient or a stem cell or donor lymphocyte infusion donor (not recorded which). It is not recorded whose cells these are; they may come from a transplant donor. The chain's CDR3 is CATSRAPSGSGNTIYF. The CDR3 nucleotides read TGTGCCACCAGCAGAGCCCCCTCGGGCTCTGGAAACACCATATATTTT.